Each of the 14 T cell receptor beta chains below was sequenced from the same sample in a study of shared clonotypes between healthy human individuals. Sequencing was performed with immunoSEQ multiplex PCR; in TCRdb, only in-frame clones are kept and a portion is missing. The table includes 2 million to 3 million clones, approximately 90% detected once. Input material: naive CD4+ T cells sorted from blood. As for subset: CD45RA+ positively selected. The receptors derive from a man younger than 35 in good health.

V gene TRBV5-4 combines with J gene TRBJ1-4; 8 nucleotides line up with TRBD1. The germline V gene has CDR1 SGHNT and CDR2 YYREEE (reference sequence). The CDR3 has 13 residues. The ends lost 2 bases at V and 9 bases at J; junction bases unmatched: 3. The CDR3 DNA follows: TGTGCCAGCAGCTTCGGACAGGGTAAAAAACTGTTTTTT. Protein: CASSFGQGKKLFF.

This clone was observed once. The rearrangement links TRBV29-1 to TRBJ2-3; 9 bases align to TRBD1. With 6 bases clipped from V and 5 bases from J, the junction kept 15 bases outside the gene matches. Germline CDR1 SQVTM, CDR2 ANQGSEA. There are 16 residues in the CDR3. This CDR3 is CSVVGDREEKKDTQYF. Written as DNA, the CDR3 is TGCAGCGTGGTCGGGGACAGGGAGGAAAAAAAAGATACGCAGTATTTT.

CDR3 sequence (DNA): TGTGCCAGCAGCGCAAACTCGGGGTCCTACGAGCAGTACTTC. Translated: CASSANSGSYEQYF. The rearrangement uses TRBV7-2 and TRBJ2-7; D might be TRBD2 (5 bases). CDR1 SGHTA and CDR2 FQGNSA come from the germline V gene. The CDR3 runs 14 residues. Trimming shortened V by 5 bases and J by 1 base, and 12 bases separated the two germline ends.

This clone was counted a few times. This sample includes further DNA sequences coding for the same CDR3. The V call is TRBV18, the J call TRBJ1-4; TRBD1 matches 9 bases. The germline CDR1 and CDR2 sequences are KGHSH and LQKENI. CDR3 length: 14 amino acids. V gave up 4 bases and J gave up 7 bases; unmatched junction bases: 4. CDR3 in amino acids: CASSRTGEGEKLFF. The CDR3 DNA reads as TGTGCCAGCTCACGGACAGGGGAGGGTGAAAAACTGTTTTTT.

The V call is TRBV11-2, the J call TRBJ2-3; unclear D gene. Germline V CDR1 and CDR2: SGHAT, FQNNGV. This CDR3 region has 17 residues. V shed 5 bases and J shed 0 bases, with 18 bases lying between them. CDR3 DNA: TGTGCCAGCAGCCCCGGAGACCCGGACGAAAGCACAGATACGCAGTATTTT. Translation gives CASSPGDPDESTDTQYF.

The chain recombines TRBV27 with TRBJ1-4; TRBD1 aligns across 8 bases. The V gene end was trimmed by 4 bases and the J gene end by 8 bases; junction bases not matched to a gene: 9. In germline, CDR1 is MNHEY, CDR2 SMNVEV (reference sequence). CDR3 length equals 15 residues. CDR3 in amino acids: CASSSMDRDGEKLFF. DNA of the CDR3: TGTGCCAGCAGTTCTATGGACAGGGACGGCGAAAAACTGTTTTTT. The entire variable domain, with the rest obtained from reference TRBV27 and TRBJ1-4, is as follows: EAQVTQNPRYLITVTGKKLTVTCSQNMNHEYMSWYRQDPGLGLRQIYYSMNVEVTDKGDVPEGYKVSRKEKRNFPLILESPSPNQTSLYFCASSSMDRDGEKLFFGSGTQLSVL.

The chain combines TRBV7-1 with TRBJ2-6; weak D call: TRBD1 (5 bases). TRBV7-1 is an open reading frame whose function is uncertain. The CDR3 runs 15 residues. Trimming cost V 5 bases and J 5 bases, with 13 bases left between them. CDR3: CASSIGQSRANVLTF. As DNA, the CDR3 is TGTGCCAGCAGCATAGGACAAAGTCGGGCCAACGTCCTGACTTTC.

This clone was counted between two and nine times. J is TRBJ1-1 and V is TRBV2, with unresolved D. Germline V gene data show CDR1 as SNHLY and CDR2 as FYNNEI. Trimming removed 8 bases at V and 1 base at J, with 11 bases between. This CDR3 contains 13 residues. CDR3 nucleotides: TGTGCCAGCTACTTTGATCCGAACACTGAAGCTTTCTTT. Translated: CASYFDPNTEAFF.

This clone was observed once. The rearrangement joins TRBV9 to TRBJ2-1; D perhaps matches TRBD2 (6 bases). Germline loops: CDR1 SGDLS, CDR2 YYNGEE. The CDR3 extends over 16 amino acids. The ends were cut back, 0 bases at V and 7 bases at J, with 17 bases in the middle. This chain's CDR3 is CASSVAVAGNWNEQFF. CDR3 nucleotide sequence: TGTGCCAGCAGCGTAGCCGTCGCGGGAAACTGGAATGAGCAGTTCTTC. Full variable domain (rest looked up from reference TRBV9 and TRBJ2-1): DSGVTQTPKHLITATGQRVTLRCSPRSGDLSVYWYQQSLDQGLQFLIQYYNGEERAKGNILERFSAQQFPDLHSELNLSSLELGDSALYFCASSVAVAGNWNEQFFGPGTRLTVL.

For this clone: Other DNA sequences from this sample encode an identical CDR3 as well. This chain connects TRBV9 to TRBJ1-2; D perhaps matches TRBD1 (5 bases). The CDR3 has 14 amino acids. V was trimmed by 0 bases and J by 4 bases, leaving 10 bases between them. Germline CDR1 is SGDLS and CDR2 is YYNGEE. The CDR3 DNA follows: TGTGCCAGCAGCGTAGGAGGGACCCTCTATGGCTACACCTTC. Translated: CASSVGGTLYGYTF.

The chain joins TRBV7-8 to TRBJ2-7; D is possibly TRBD1 or TRBD2 (5 bases each). The CDR3 is 15 residues long. V was pared by 1 base and J by 0 bases, with 10 bases between. Per germline, CDR1 SGHVS and CDR2 FQNEAQ. CDR3 sequence reads: CASSLGGISSYEQYF. CDR3 nucleotides: TGTGCCAGCAGCTTAGGGGGGATAAGCTCCTACGAGCAGTACTTC.

V gene TRBV7-2 combines with J gene TRBJ2-2; TRBD1 is a possible D gene (6 bases). This CDR3 contains 13 residues. Germline V CDR1 and CDR2: SGHTA, FQGNSA. Trimming left V 1 base short and J 7 bases short, with 7 bases between. The CDR3 DNA reads as TGTGCCAGCAGCTTAGGACAGGTCGGGGAGCTGTTTTTT. Translated: CASSLGQVGELFF.

The chain joins TRBV19 to TRBJ1-5; the match to TRBD1 covers 7 bases. Germline-derived CDR1 and CDR2 are LNHDA and SQIVND (reference sequence). J was trimmed by 5 bases and V by 5 bases; bases with no gene match: 15. The CDR3 is made up of 17 amino acids. CDR3 nucleotides: TGTGCCAGTAGTCCCCCCTTGCCGGGACAGCGGCATCAGCCCCAGCATTTT. Translating it yields CASSPPLPGQRHQPQHF. Filled out from reference TRBV19 and TRBJ1-5, the complete variable domain reads DGGITQSPKYLFRKEGQNVTLSCEQNLNHDAMYWYRQDPGQGLRLIYYSQIVNDFQKGDIAEGYSVSREKKESFPLTVTSAQKNPTAFYLCASSPPLPGQRHQPQHFGDGTRLSIL.

The rearrangement joins TRBV7-9 to TRBJ1-4; D may be TRBD1 (5 bases). CDR3 length: 17 amino acids. The germline V gene encodes CDR1 SEHNR and CDR2 FQNEAQ (reference sequence). Between the trimmed V and J ends, which lost 5 bases and 4 bases, there was a span of 20 bases. The CDR3, as DNA: TGTGCCAGCAGCGAGGGATATAACAGTGGACATAATGAAAAACTGTTTTTT. Its protein is CASSEGYNSGHNEKLFF.